These 7 T cell receptor beta chains were all obtained from the same sample, sequenced in a study of blood T cell repertoires in COVID-19. This table comes from immunoSEQ multiplex PCR, and its TCRdb copy is limited to in-frame clones, with some not included. The sample carries some 700,000 clones, around 89% recorded once. Input material: peripheral blood. These receptors were collected from a woman between 18 and 29 years old with acute or convalescent COVID-19.

This clone was found once. The chain has TRBV3-1 (or the pseudogene TRBV3-2) and TRBJ1-4; D is ambiguous. The CDR3 sequence is 15 residues long. Per the germline V gene, CDR1 is LGHDT and CDR2 is YNNKEL (reference sequence). The V and J ends lost 4 bases and 7 bases respectively, with 16 bases between them. CDR3 residues: CASSPSVWPGEKLFF. CDR3 DNA sequence: TGTGCCAGCAGCCCCAGCGTATGGCCCGGTGAAAAACTGTTTTTT.

The chain uses TRBV19 and TRBJ2-1; 7 bases fit TRBD2. The CDR3 has 13 amino acids. Losses at the gene ends were 8 bases for V and 6 bases for J; bases not matched to a gene: 7. The germline gives CDR1 LNHDA, CDR2 SQIVND (reference sequence). CDR3 amino acids: CASGGEGANEQFF. CDR3 DNA: TGTGCCAGTGGGGGGGAAGGGGCCAATGAGCAGTTCTTC.

This chain joins TRBV12-3 or TRBV12-4 and TRBJ2-5; D remains ambiguous. The CDR3 consists of 13 residues. V lost 6 bases to trimming and J lost 4 bases, with 12 bases between them. This CDR3 is CASSQTYTETQYF. As DNA, the CDR3 is TGTGCCAGCAGCCAAACGTACACAGAGACCCAGTACTTC.

The chain joins TRBV5-1 to TRBJ1-1; D is uncertain. The V gene's germline CDR1 is SGHRS and CDR2 YFSETQ. V dropped 5 bases and J dropped 1 base, with 12 bases sitting between them. This CDR3 comprises 14 residues. CDR3 DNA: TGCGCCAGCAGGGTTCCAGGTCCGAACACTGAAGCTTTCTTT. Protein product: CASRVPGPNTEAFF.

This chain connects TRBV6-5 to TRBJ1-1, with 10 bases matching TRBD1. This CDR3 spans 13 amino acids. CDR1 and CDR2 (germline): MNHEY, SVGAGI. Germline trimming cut 6 bases from V and 10 bases from J; bases unmatched to any gene: 8. DNA of the CDR3: TGTGCCAGCAGACCGACAGGGGGCAGCGGAGCTTTCTTT. This gives the protein CASRPTGGSGAFF.

J is TRBJ1-5 and V is TRBV6-1; D is possibly TRBD1 (6 bases). Trimming shortened V by 1 base and J by 3 bases, and 7 bases separated the two germline ends. Per the germline V gene, CDR1 is MNHNS and CDR2 is SASEGT. CDR3 length: 14 residues. The CDR3 here is CASSEGQANQPQHF. CDR3 DNA sequence: TGTGCCAGCAGTGAAGGACAGGCCAATCAGCCCCAGCATTTT.

The chain links TRBV6-2 or TRBV6-3 to TRBJ2-2; TRBD2 aligns across 7 bases. This CDR3 has 16 amino acids. Looked up from germline, CDR1 is MNHEY and CDR2 is SVGEGT. J gave up 1 base and V 6 bases, and 8 bases lay outside the gene matches. The CDR3, as DNA: TGTGCCAGCAGCCGCGACGGGGGGATGAACACCGGGGAGCTGTTTTTT. Translating gives CASSRDGGMNTGELFF.